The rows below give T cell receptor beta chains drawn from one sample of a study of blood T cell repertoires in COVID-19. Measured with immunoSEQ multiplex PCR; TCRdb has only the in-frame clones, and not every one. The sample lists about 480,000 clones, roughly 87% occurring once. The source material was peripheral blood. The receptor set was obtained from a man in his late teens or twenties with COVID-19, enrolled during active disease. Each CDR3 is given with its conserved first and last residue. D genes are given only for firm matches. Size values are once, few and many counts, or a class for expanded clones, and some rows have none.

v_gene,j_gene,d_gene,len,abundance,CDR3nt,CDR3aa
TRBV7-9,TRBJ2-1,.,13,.,TGTGCCAGCAGCTGGGAATCGGGATTTGAGCAGTTCTTC,CASSWESGFEQFF
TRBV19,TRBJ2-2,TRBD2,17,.,TGTGCCAGTAGTAAACGTAAGCGGGGACTCCAATCCGGGGAGCTGTTTTTT,CASSKRKRGLQSGELFF
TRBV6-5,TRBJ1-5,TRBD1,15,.,TGTGCCAGCAGGGACGGGACAGGGGGTTCTCAGCCCCAGCATTTT,CASRDGTGGSQPQHF
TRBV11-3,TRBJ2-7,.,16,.,TGTGCCAGCAGCCTCCTGGGGAGTCTCGAACCATACGAGCAGTACTTC,CASSLLGSLEPYEQYF
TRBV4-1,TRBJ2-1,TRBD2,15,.,TGCGCCAGCAGCCAACTTCGGGGGGCCTACAATGAGCAGTTCTTC,CASSQLRGAYNEQFF
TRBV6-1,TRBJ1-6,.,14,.,TGTGCCAGCAGTGAAGGGGCCCGGGGTTCGGCCCTCCACTTT,CASSEGARGSALHF
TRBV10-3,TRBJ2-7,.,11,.,TGTGCCTCCGGAGGGGAATACGAGCAGTACTTC,CASGGEYEQYF
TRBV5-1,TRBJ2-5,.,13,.,TGCGCCAGCAGCTCCAGGGACCAAGAGACCCAGTACTTC,CASSSRDQETQYF
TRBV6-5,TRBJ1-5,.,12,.,TGTGCCAGCAGAGGGGGGGTTCAGCCCCAGCATTTT,CASRGGVQPQHF
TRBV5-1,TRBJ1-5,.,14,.,TGCGCCAGCAGCTTGGGGAGCGAGGATCAGCCCCAGCATTTT,CASSLGSEDQPQHF
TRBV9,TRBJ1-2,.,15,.,TGTGCCAGCAGCCTAACCCCAGGTACCAACTATGGCTACACCTTC,CASSLTPGTNYGYTF
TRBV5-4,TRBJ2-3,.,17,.,TGTGCCAGCAGCCCCACCACAGAAACGGTTTCGCCAGATACGCAGTATTTT,CASSPTTETVSPDTQYF
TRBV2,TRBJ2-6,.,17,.,TGTGCCAGCAGTGAACGCGGGGGCGGCTCTGGGGCCAACGTCCTGACTTTC,CASSERGGGSGANVLTF
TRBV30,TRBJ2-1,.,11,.,TGTGCCTGGACAGGCACCTACGGGCAGTTCTTC,CAWTGTYGQFF
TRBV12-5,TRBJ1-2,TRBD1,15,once,TGTGCTAGTGGTTTGACCTCGGGACAGGGACTTGGCTACACCTTC,CASGLTSGQGLGYTF
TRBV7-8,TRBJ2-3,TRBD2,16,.,TGTGCCAGCAGGGGACTAGCGGGAGAGGGGACAGATACGCAGTATTTT,CASRGLAGEGTDTQYF
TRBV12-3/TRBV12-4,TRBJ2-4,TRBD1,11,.,TGTGCCAGCGAGACAGGGAACATTCAGTACTTC,CASETGNIQYF
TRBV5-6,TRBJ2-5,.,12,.,TGTGCCAGCAGCTTGGCCGCGGAGACCCAGTACTTC,CASSLAAETQYF
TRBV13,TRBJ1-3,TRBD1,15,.,TGTGCCAGCAGCTTAGGGACAGGGACAGGAAACACCATATATTTT,CASSLGTGTGNTIYF
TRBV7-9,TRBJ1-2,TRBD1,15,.,TGTGCCAGCAGTACCAGTGGACAGGGACGCTATGGCTACACCTTC,CASSTSGQGRYGYTF
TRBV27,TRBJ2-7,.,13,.,TGTGCCAGCAGGACAGATTCTGCCTACGAGCAGTACTTC,CASRTDSAYEQYF
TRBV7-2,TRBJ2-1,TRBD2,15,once,TGTGCCAGCAGCTTCACGGCGGGAGCCTACAATGAGCAGTTCTTC,CASSFTAGAYNEQFF
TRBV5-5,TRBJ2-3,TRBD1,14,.,TGTGCCAGCGGAGACAGGGCACACACAGATACGCAGTATTTT,CASGDRAHTDTQYF
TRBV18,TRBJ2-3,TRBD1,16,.,TGTGCCAGCTCACCACCGAGTTCAGGGGGCGCAGATACGCAGTATTTT,CASSPPSSGGADTQYF
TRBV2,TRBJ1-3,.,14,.,TGTGCCAGCAGTGGTGAGATCTCTGGAAACACCATATATTTT,CASSGEISGNTIYF
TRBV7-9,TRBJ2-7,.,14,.,TGTGCCAGCAGCCCTTTGCGACAGGCTAGGGAGCAGTACTTC,CASSPLRQAREQYF
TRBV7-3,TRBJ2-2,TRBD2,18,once,TGTGCCAGCGAGAGGACAGCCGGACTAGCGGAAGTCCCCGGGGAGCTGTTTTTT,CASERTAGLAEVPGELFF
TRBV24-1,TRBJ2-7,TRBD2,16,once,TGTGCCACCAGTGACTCCGGGACTAGCGGCTCCTACGAGCAGTACTTC,CATSDSGTSGSYEQYF
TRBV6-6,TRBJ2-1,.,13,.,TGTGCCAGCAGTTACGGACTGAACAATGAGCAGTTCTTC,CASSYGLNNEQFF
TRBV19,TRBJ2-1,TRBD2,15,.,TGTGCCAGTAGTATTTCTAGCGGGTATTACAATGAGCAGTTCTTC,CASSISSGYYNEQFF
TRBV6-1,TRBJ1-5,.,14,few,TGTGCCAGCAGTGAAATCGGGGGCAATCAGCCCCAGCATTTT,CASSEIGGNQPQHF
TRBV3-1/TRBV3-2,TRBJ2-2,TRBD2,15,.,TGTGCCAGCAGCCCATCCTATACTAGCGGCGGGGAGCTGTTTTTT,CASSPSYTSGGELFF
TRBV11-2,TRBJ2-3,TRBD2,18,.,TGTGCCAGCAGCTCTCCGGGACTAGCGGGGGGAGCATACGATACGCAGTATTTT,CASSSPGLAGGAYDTQYF
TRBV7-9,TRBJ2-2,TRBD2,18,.,TGTGCCAGCAGCCCTCCGGGACTAGCGGGAGCCCACACCGGGGAGCTGTTTTTT,CASSPPGLAGAHTGELFF
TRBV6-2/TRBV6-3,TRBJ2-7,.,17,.,TGTGCCAGCAGTTACACCTGGCAGGGCTTGTTCTACTACGAGCAGTACTTC,CASSYTWQGLFYYEQYF
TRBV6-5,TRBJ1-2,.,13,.,TGTGCCAGCACCGCGACAGGTTACGAGGGCTACACCTTC,CASTATGYEGYTF
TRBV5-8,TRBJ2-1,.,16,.,TGTGCCAGCATCGCCGGGGGCCTAGCGGCATACAATGAGCAGTTCTTC,CASIAGGLAAYNEQFF
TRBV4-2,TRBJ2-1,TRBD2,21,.,TGTGCCAGCAGCCAAGAACTGGGACTAGCAGAGAGGGGGGTCTCCTACAATGAGCAGTTCTTC,CASSQELGLAERGVSYNEQFF
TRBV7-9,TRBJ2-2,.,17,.,TGTGCCAGCAGCTTAGGACGGTGGGGGGCGAACACCGGGGAGCTGTTTTTT,CASSLGRWGANTGELFF
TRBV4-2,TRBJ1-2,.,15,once,TGTGCCAGCAGCCAAGCGAGAGGGATGAACTATGGCTACACCTTC,CASSQARGMNYGYTF
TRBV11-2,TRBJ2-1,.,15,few,TGTGCCAGCAGCGTAAGGAGGAGCTCCTACAATGAGCAGTTCTTC,CASSVRRSSYNEQFF
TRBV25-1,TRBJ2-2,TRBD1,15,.,TGTGCCAGCAGTGCACGACAGGGGGCAGGAGGGGAGCTGTTTTTT,CASSARQGAGGELFF
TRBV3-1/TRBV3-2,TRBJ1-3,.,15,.,TGTGCCAGCAGCCAACCACTGAGCTCTGGAAACACCATATATTTT,CASSQPLSSGNTIYF
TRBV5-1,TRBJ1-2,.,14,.,TGCGCCAGCAGCGCTGACACCACTAACTATGGCTACACCTTC,CASSADTTNYGYTF
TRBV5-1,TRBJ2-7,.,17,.,TGCGCCAGCAGCTTGGACAGGCAATCCCGGAGCTCCTACGAGCAGTACTTC,CASSLDRQSRSSYEQYF
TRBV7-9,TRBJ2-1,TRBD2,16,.,TGTGCCAGCAGCGTCAGCGGGAGAGGCACCTACAATGAGCAGTTCTTC,CASSVSGRGTYNEQFF
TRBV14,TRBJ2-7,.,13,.,TGTGCCAGCAGCCCCGTATTACCGGGGAAGCAGTACTTC,CASSPVLPGKQYF
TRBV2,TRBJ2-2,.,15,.,TGTGCCAGCAGTGAAGCGATAGCGAACACCGGGGAGCTGTTTTTT,CASSEAIANTGELFF
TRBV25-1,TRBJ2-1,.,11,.,TGTGCCAGCACCCATGACAATGAGCAGTTCTTC,CASTHDNEQFF
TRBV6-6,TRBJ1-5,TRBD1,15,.,TGTGCCAGCAGTGCCGGACAGGGGAAAGGTCAGCCCCAGCATTTT,CASSAGQGKGQPQHF
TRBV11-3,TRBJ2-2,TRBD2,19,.,TGTGCCAGCAGCTTATCCTTCCGGACTAGCGGGAGAGCCACCGGGGAGCTGTTTTTT,CASSLSFRTSGRATGELFF
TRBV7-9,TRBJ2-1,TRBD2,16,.,TGTGCCAGCAGCTTAAGTAGCGGGGTACGGGGAATTGAGCAGTTCTTC,CASSLSSGVRGIEQFF
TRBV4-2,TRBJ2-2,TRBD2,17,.,TGTGCCAGCAGCCTCGGAGGACTAGCGGGAGGCCCCGGGGAGCTGTTTTTT,CASSLGGLAGGPGELFF